This T cell receptor beta chain was sequenced during a study of blood T cells in healthy people across ages. Study-wide points: Not knowing donor CMV status may have confounded expanded clonotype changes. The percentage of naive T cells correlated strongly with TCR beta diversity.

Each of the donors had roughly 9.1 milliliters of peripheral blood drawn into EDTA-treated Vacutainer tubes. Then a second PCR, running roughly 7 to 11 cycles, was carried out with a sample-barcoded 5' primer and a J-beta primer mix. A 12-random-nucleotide template-switch adaptor tagged each cDNA molecule. One entry per CDR3 protein, called by TCRdb with MiXCR from the 5' RACE reads. The top ten clones hold approximately 18% of a sample with about 780,000 distinct CDR3 sequences, 35% to 60% of them seen once. Germline V gene data show CDR1 as LGHDT and CDR2 as YNNKEL (reference sequence). This CDR3 contains 15 residues. Trimming pared 4 bases from V and 0 bases from J, leaving 7 bases between. With respect to this clonotype: Its antigen is as yet unknown.

The sequenced sample consisted of blood. The receptor was derived from an elderly man in good health. This chain joins TRBV3-1 and TRBJ2-6; D remains unclear. CDR3 DNA sequence: TGTGCCAGCAGCCGCTCCGACTCTGGGGCCAACGTCCTGACTTTC. It encodes CASSRSDSGANVLTF.